Following are 5 T cell receptor beta chains from one sample sequenced in a study of tumor and adjacent non-tumor tissue in lung cancer. RNA was extracted from bulk tissue without any cell sorting. Distant lung tissue was collected more than 3 cm away from the tumor edge. A modified ARM-PCR protocol with three rounds of nested PCR amplified TCRbeta. TCRdb used MiXCR to reprocess the multiplex PCR reads, holding one entry per CDR3 protein. The sample yields 50,000 to 60,000 distinct CDR3 sequences, around two thirds seen once. The sample consisted of distant non-tumor lung tissue. The source is a woman between 55 and 75 years old with non-small cell lung cancer.

About this clonotype: This CDR3 fails to terminate in the conserved phenylalanine or tryptophan, so it likely reflects a read error. The chain employs TRBV6-2 or TRBV6-3 and TRBJ2-1, with a tentative D call TRBD2 (5 bases). The CDR3 runs 13 residues. Germline assignment: CDR1 MNHEY and CDR2 SVGEGT. The V end lost 2 bases, the J end lost 13 bases, and 15 bases lay between the germline ends. Written as DNA, the CDR3 is TGTGCCAGCAGTTACACCGGAACGGAGGAACAGTTCTCC. Translating it yields CASSYTGTEEQFS.

About this clonotype itself: A read error may produce the germline difference seen at one junction end. This chain connects TRBV11-2 to TRBJ2-1, with a possible D match to TRBD2 (6 bases). The germline V gene encodes CDR1 SGHAT and CDR2 FQNNGV. The CDR3 spans 13 residues. The CDR3 sequence: CASSLTRLGEQFF. The CDR3 DNA reads as TGTGCCAGCAGCTTAACCCGACTAGGTGAGCAGTTTTTC.

This clonotype was recorded only once. This likely comes from a read error, as the CDR3 has no conserved phenylalanine or tryptophan at its end. The V call is TRBV4-3, the J call TRBJ1-4; a possible D gene is TRBD1 (5 bases). The CDR3 totals 16 residues. Germline loops: CDR1 LGHNA, CDR2 YSLEER. The CDR3 sequence is CASSRKSGGGSEKLFL. In nucleotides, the CDR3 is TGCGCTAGCAGCCGCAAGTCGGGTGGGGGAAGCGAAAAACTGTTTCTT.

The rearrangement joins TRBV29-1 to TRBJ1-2; 10 bases are shared with TRBD1. Germline V gives CDR1 SQVTM, CDR2 ANQGSEA. This CDR3 has 12 residues. V trimming: 6 bases; J trimming: 8 bases; junction bases outside the gene matches: 6. The CDR3 DNA is TGCAGCGTCGGACAGGGGGGTCAAGGCTACACCTTC. It is translated as CSVGQGGQGYTF.

Remarks on this clonotype: The junction departs from germline at one end; a sequencing error may be responsible. The rearrangement joins TRBV6-2 or TRBV6-3 to TRBJ2-1; 8 positions match TRBD2. The CDR3 has 15 residues. Germline V gene sequence: CDR1 MNHEY, CDR2 SVGEGT. CDR3 in DNA: TGTGCCAGCAGTCACTCGACTAACGGGGGGGGTGAGCAGTTCTTC. Translated: CASSHSTNGGGEQFF.